The 18 T cell receptor beta chains below come from one sample, sequenced in a study of cytomegalovirus exposure and HLA in healthy donors. The PCR had 60 Vbeta and 13 Jbeta primers. The protocol was immunoSEQ multiplex PCR, while the TCRdb copy is restricted to in-frame clones and leaves out a portion. The repertoire has roughly 99,000 clones, roughly 82% of them found once; the top ten carry more than 4%. Material for sequencing was PBMCs. These receptors were taken from a male donor in good health and CMV-seronegative.

The V call is TRBV7-2, the J call TRBJ2-1, with 7 bases matching TRBD2. The CDR3 consists of 16 residues. Germline lookup yields CDR1 SGHTA and CDR2 FQGNSA. V lost 6 bases, J lost 4 bases, and 12 bases stayed unmatched. The CDR3 reads CASSDPPTSLYNEQFF. The CDR3 bases are TGTGCCAGCAGTGACCCCCCGACTAGCCTATACAATGAGCAGTTCTTC.

V gene TRBV29-1 combines with J gene TRBJ2-2, with TRBD2 as a possible D gene (5 bases). V was cut by 7 bases and J by 5 bases, with 11 bases left in between. The CDR3 is 12 amino acids. Germline V gene data show CDR1 as SQVTM and CDR2 as ANQGSEA. This CDR3 is CSALRGTGELFF. The CDR3 DNA reads TGCAGCGCCCTTAGAGGGACCGGGGAGCTGTTTTTT.

The chain recombines TRBV6-4 with TRBJ2-6; 7 bases agree with TRBD2. Germline CDR1 is MRHNA and CDR2 is SNTAGT. V lost 5 bases, J lost 0 bases, and 10 bases stayed unmatched. CDR3 size: 18 residues. CDR3 region: CASSQSAGVDSGANVLTF. The CDR3 DNA sequence: TGTGCCAGCAGTCAATCGGCGGGGGTCGACTCTGGGGCCAACGTCCTGACTTTC.

This chain joins TRBV5-1 and TRBJ2-5, with 8 bases identical to TRBD1. The assigned J gene may be wrong: the sequence end matches TRBJ2-7 better. The CDR3 covers 14 residues. CDR1 is SGHRS and CDR2 is YFSETQ in the germline V gene. The CDR3 reads CASSSQGGSYEQYF. In nucleotides, the CDR3 is TGCGCCAGCAGCTCACAGGGGGGCTCCTACGAGCAGTACTTC.

This clone was picked up one time. Here the CDR3 DNA reads TGTGCCAGCAGTTGGACTAGCGGGCCTCAAGAGACCCAGTACTTC. Translation: CASSWTSGPQETQYF. This chain connects TRBV28 to TRBJ2-5, with TRBD2 identical over 11 bases. V was clipped by 4 bases and J by 2 bases; unmatched bases: 3. CDR3 size: 15 residues. The germline CDR1 and CDR2 sequences are MDHEN and SYDVKM.

The CDR3 nucleotides are TGTGCCACCAGCAGAGATCGGGTTGACCGGGACCAGTACTTC. Translating it yields CATSRDRVDRDQYF. The chain couples TRBV15 to TRBJ2-5; D is perhaps TRBD2 (5 bases). The CDR3 totals 14 residues. The germline V gene encodes CDR1 LNHNV and CDR2 YYDKDF (reference sequence). V shed 0 bases and J shed 10 bases, with 15 bases lying between them. The full variable domain, in which reference TRBV15 and TRBJ2-5 provide the parts outside the CDR3, is DAMVIQNPRYQVTQFGKPVTLSCSQTLNHNVMYWYQQKSSQAPKLLFHYYDKDFNNEADTPDNFQSRRPNTSFCFLDIRSPGLGDTAMYLCATSRDRVDRDQYFGPGTRLLVL.

The CDR3 loop reads CAISRTGDSYEQYF. The CDR3 DNA is TGTGCCATCAGTCGGACAGGGGACTCCTACGAGCAGTACTTC. The chain joins TRBV10-3 to TRBJ2-7; 9 bases match TRBD1. In germline, CDR1 is ENHRY, CDR2 SYGVKD. With V trimmed by 5 bases and J by 0 bases, 2 bases remained unmatched. This CDR3 is 14 amino acids long.

This sequence joins TRBV6-5 and TRBJ2-7; weak D call: TRBD1 (5 bases). CDR3 length equals 14 residues. Germline CDR1 reads MNHEY; CDR2 reads SVGAGI. V was shortened by 3 bases and J by 0 bases, with 9 bases between the two germline ends. The CDR3 DNA reads TGTGCCAGCAGTTATCACAGGAGCTCCTACGAGCAGTACTTC. The encoded protein is CASSYHRSSYEQYF.

The table lists this clone with a few counts. The chain joins TRBV7-9 to TRBJ1-3; D unresolved. Germline loops: CDR1 SEHNR, CDR2 FQNEAQ (reference sequence). The CDR3 sequence is 13 residues long. The V end lost 2 bases, the J end lost 4 bases, and 6 bases lay between the germline ends. CDR3 nucleotide sequence: TGTGCCAGCAGCTTAATTCTCGGAAACACCATATATTTT. Translated: CASSLILGNTIYF.

This chain uses TRBV6-5 with TRBJ2-7, with D possibly matching TRBD1 (6 bases). Germline V CDR1 and CDR2: MNHEY, SVGAGI. V lost 0 bases and J lost 10, with 16 bases in between. This CDR3 has 14 residues. The CDR3 DNA follows: TGTGCCAGCAGTTACTCGAGGGACACCCTAAAACAGTACTTC. It codes for CASSYSRDTLKQYF.

Only a few counts were recorded for this clone. The chain employs TRBV6-5 and TRBJ1-5, with D possibly matching TRBD1 (6 bases). The CDR3 has 13 residues. CDR1 is MNHEY, CDR2 SVGAGI, per germline. V was shortened by 5 bases and J by 9 bases, with 14 bases between the two germline ends. As DNA, the CDR3 is TGTGCCAGCAGTGACAAGGGGGTCCTGCCCCAGCATTTT. It specifies CASSDKGVLPQHF.

The chain employs TRBV29-1 and TRBJ2-1; D might be TRBD2 (6 bases). There are 14 residues in the CDR3. Germline assignment: CDR1 SQVTM and CDR2 ANQGSEA. Trimming stripped 6 bases from V and 5 bases from J, with 17 bases between. CDR3 protein: CSVAGWATNNEQFF. CDR3 DNA: TGCAGCGTGGCGGGGTGGGCGACCAACAATGAGCAGTTCTTC.

V is TRBV5-6 and J is TRBJ2-7; 8 nucleotides match TRBD1. CDR1 is SGHDT and CDR2 is YYEEEE in the germline V gene. J lost 5 bases, V lost 4 bases, and 8 bases had no gene match. CDR3 size: 14 residues. The CDR3 coding sequence is TGTGCCAGCAGCGCGGTGGACAGGGTCCACGAGCAGTACTTC. Protein: CASSAVDRVHEQYF. Looking up the rest from reference TRBV5-6 and TRBJ2-7 gives the full variable domain: DAGVTQSPTHLIKTRGQQVTLRCSPKSGHDTVSWYQQALGQGPQFIFQYYEEEERQRGNFPDRFSGHQFPNYSSELNVNALLLGDSALYLCASSAVDRVHEQYFGPGTRLTVT.

The genes are TRBV29-1 and TRBJ1-1; D not certain. The germline CDR1 and CDR2 sequences are SQVTM and ANQGSEA. The CDR3 is made up of 14 amino acids. V was pared by 7 bases and J by 1 base, with 16 bases between. The CDR3 DNA reads as TGCAGCGCCGAAGAGGGTTCGGGGAACACTGAAGCTTTCTTT. Protein: CSAEEGSGNTEAFF. The complete variable domain, with remaining parts taken from reference TRBV29-1 and TRBJ1-1, reads SAVISQKPSRDICQRGTSLTIQCQVDSQVTMMFWYRQQPGQSLTLIATANQGSEATYESGFVIDKFPISRPNLTFSTLTVSNMSPEDSSIYLCSAEEGSGNTEAFFGQGTRLTVV.

The V gene is TRBV19, the J gene TRBJ2-5; 9 nucleotides match TRBD1. The germline V gene encodes CDR1 LNHDA and CDR2 SQIVND (reference sequence). The CDR3 covers 15 residues. V shed 5 bases, J shed 2 bases, and the junction held 6 bases outside the gene matches. CDR3 sequence (DNA): TGTGCCAGTAGTGAGGACAGGGGTTGGCAAGAGACCCAGTACTTC. Residues: CASSEDRGWQETQYF.

Only a few counts were recorded for this clone. The chain joins TRBV6-1 to TRBJ2-7; 11 bases line up with TRBD2. The CDR3 is 15 amino acids. V shed 2 bases and J 0 bases; nucleotides not matched to a gene: 0. Germline V gene sequence: CDR1 MNHNS, CDR2 SASEGT. The CDR3 DNA is TGTGCCAGCAGTGAAACTAGCGGGAGCTCCTACGAGCAGTACTTC. It codes for CASSETSGSSYEQYF.

The chain carries TRBV28 and TRBJ1-1, with D possibly TRBD1 on 6 matching bases. Trimming took off 5 bases at V and 10 bases at J, with 17 bases between the two ends. The CDR3 has 13 residues. The germline V gene has CDR1 MDHEN and CDR2 SYDVKM. The CDR3 region has the DNA TGTGCCAGCAGTGGGTCCACAGGGATAGGAGCTTTCTTT. This encodes CASSGSTGIGAFF. Together with reference TRBV28 and TRBJ1-1, the CDR3 gives the full variable domain: DVKVTQSSRYLVKRTGEKVFLECVQDMDHENMFWYRQDPGLGLRLIYFSYDVKMKEKGDIPEGYSVSREKKERFSLILESASTNQTSMYLCASSGSTGIGAFFGQGTRLTVV.

The chain uses TRBV18 and TRBJ2-7; TRBD2 aligns across 7 bases. The germline V gene encodes CDR1 KGHSH and CDR2 LQKENI. With 2 bases clipped from V and 0 bases from J, the junction kept 13 bases outside the gene matches. The CDR3 loop spans 18 amino acids. CDR3 sequence: CASSPSSFGPGGSYEQYF. The DNA for the CDR3 is TGTGCCAGCTCACCAAGCTCCTTTGGGCCGGGGGGCTCCTACGAGCAGTACTTC.